These 5 T cell receptor beta chains originate from one sample sequenced in a study of blood T cells in healthy people across ages. A second 7 to 11 cycle PCR used barcoded and J-beta primers. TCRdb reprocessed the 5' RACE reads with MiXCR, giving one entry per CDR3 protein. There are about a million distinct CDR3 sequences in the sample; just over 50% occur only once, and roughly 23% lies in the top ten. Sequenced input: blood. These receptors were obtained from a woman aged 60-70 years in good health.

This clonotype was seen only a few times. The chain recombines TRBV28 with TRBJ1-2; D is perhaps TRBD1 (6 bases). The CDR3 length is 14 residues. Germline-derived CDR1 and CDR2 are MDHEN and SYDVKM. The V end lost 6 bases, the J end lost 8 bases, and 19 bases lay between the germline ends. The CDR3 DNA sequence: TGTGCCAGCAGGGCCCCGGGACACGTCTACGGCTACACCTTC. Protein: CASRAPGHVYGYTF.

The chain has TRBV20-1 and TRBJ2-1; TRBD2 might be the D (6 bases). CDR1 is DFQATT and CDR2 is SNEGSKA in the germline V gene (reference sequence). Trimming stripped 3 bases from V and 0 bases from J, with 12 bases between. The CDR3 consists of 15 residues. This CDR3 reads CSASPSARSYNEQFF. CDR3 sequence (DNA): TGCAGTGCTAGTCCTAGCGCGCGCTCCTACAATGAGCAGTTCTTC.

This clonotype turned up a few times. The genes are TRBV12-3 or TRBV12-4 and TRBJ2-5, with 7 nucleotides matching TRBD1. The CDR3 has 16 residues. V lost 1 base and J lost 2; bases outside the gene matches: 7. The CDR3 coding sequence is TGTGCCAGCAGTTTAGGATCGGGACAGATGCAAGAGACCCAGTACTTC. It is translated as CASSLGSGQMQETQYF.

The chain combines TRBV6-5 with TRBJ1-2; possibly TRBD1 for D (6 bases). Per the germline V gene, CDR1 is MNHEY and CDR2 is SVGAGI. Trimming stripped 4 bases from V and 5 bases from J, with 17 bases between. This CDR3 is built from 15 residues. CDR3 in amino acids: CASSSGGRRIYGYTF. The CDR3 DNA is TGTGCCAGCAGTTCGGGGGGGCGGAGGATATATGGCTACACCTTC.

The chain uses TRBV12-3 or TRBV12-4 and TRBJ2-1, with D possibly matching TRBD1 (5 bases). Deletions cut 6 bases from V and 4 bases from J, with 16 bases between. The CDR3 spans 15 residues. CDR3 residues: CASRTSQGIYNEQFF. CDR3 DNA sequence: TGTGCCAGCAGGACCTCGCAGGGCATTTACAATGAGCAGTTCTTC.